Sequencing of this T cell receptor beta chain was carried out in a study of OX40 agonist ivuxolimab in advanced cancers. Study-wide results and caveats: The study found that CD8+ T cells averaged more expanded clones than CD4+. Antigen targets of the expanded peripheral T cells went undetermined. At doses 0.1 to 3.0 mg/kg, CD4+ and CD8+ clones expanded.

Notes on this clone: The target antigen is unknown.

Germline V gives CDR1 MNHNS, CDR2 SASEGT. V lost 6 bases to trimming and J lost 4 bases; unmatched junction nucleotides: 4. CDR3 length: 13 amino acids. Here immunoSEQ multiplex PCR was the method, and the copy in TCRdb shows in-frame clones only, minus some. Altogether around 60,000 clones are present, about nine tenths being singletons, with the ten largest covering 1.5% to 2%. The source of this sequence is an adult with an advanced solid tumor such as melanoma, head and neck, liver or kidney cancer. The rearrangement joins TRBV6-1 to TRBJ2-7; 9 positions match TRBD2. Sample: CD4+ or CD8+ T cells sorted from blood, taken in a trial of the OX40 agonist ivuxolimab. As DNA, the CDR3 is TGTGCCAGCAGGGAGAGCGGGAGGTACGAGCAGTACTTC. Protein sequence: CASRESGRYEQYF.